What follows are 22 T cell receptor beta chains derived from one specimen sequenced in a study of T-cell reconstitution after alpha-beta-depleted transplantation in children. Preparation of the TCRbeta library was carried out with unique molecular identifiers. TCRdb itself ran the PCR reads through MiXCR, one entry per CDR3 protein. The table has about 210,000 distinct CDR3 sequences, approximately 19% seen once; the top ten hold 43%. Material: PBMCs, mostly from graft donor cells, obtained 360 days after TCRalphabeta/CD19-depleted stem cell transplant. The receptors derive from a male patient between 2 and 10 years old who had a stem cell transplant for acute lymphoblastic leukemia, so the T cells may come from the graft donor.

The V and J genes are TRBV5-1 and TRBJ1-2, with a weak D call TRBD1 (5 bases). CDR3 length equals 15 residues. Trimming took 0 bases from V and 2 from J, leaving 11 bases between them. Germline CDR1 reads SGHRS; CDR2 reads YFSETQ. CDR3: CASSLAVTANYGYTF. CDR3 DNA: TGCGCCAGCAGCTTGGCGGTGACAGCCAACTATGGCTACACCTTC.

The chain carries TRBV10-3 and TRBJ2-7, with 7 positions matching TRBD1. The germline V gene has CDR1 ENHRY and CDR2 SYGVKD. V lost 6 bases and J lost 2; bases outside the gene matches: 4. The CDR3 length is 13 residues. The CDR3 sequence is CAIRWDSTYEQYF. DNA for the CDR3: TGTGCCATCAGGTGGGACAGCACCTACGAGCAGTACTTC.

The genes are TRBV12-3 or TRBV12-4 and TRBJ1-3; TRBD1 might be the D (5 bases). The CDR3 is 17 amino acids. Trimming took off 1 base at V and 2 bases at J, with 15 bases between the two ends. The CDR3 loop reads CASSLGLIPGPGNTIYF. As DNA, the CDR3 is TGTGCCAGCAGTTTAGGCCTAATACCAGGGCCTGGAAACACCATATATTTT.

This clonotype occurred many times. The chain has TRBV15 and TRBJ2-3; D perhaps matches TRBD1 (6 bases). V shed 0 bases and J shed 2 bases, with 12 bases lying between them. Germline CDR1 reads LNHNV; CDR2 reads YYDKDF (reference sequence). This CDR3 has 16 residues. CDR3 in amino acids: CATSRDRGTTTDTQYF. The CDR3 nucleotides read TGTGCCACCAGCAGAGATAGGGGGACCACCACAGATACGCAGTATTTT. The full variable domain, rest sourced from reference TRBV15 and TRBJ2-3, is DAMVIQNPRYQVTQFGKPVTLSCSQTLNHNVMYWYQQKSSQAPKLLFHYYDKDFNNEADTPDNFQSRRPNTSFCFLDIRSPGLGDTAMYLCATSRDRGTTTDTQYFGPGTRLTVL.

This clonotype showed up just a few times. The chain recombines TRBV5-1 with TRBJ1-1; possible D gene TRBD1, 5 bases. V was clipped by 0 bases and J by 5 bases, with 14 bases between them. Germline values: CDR1 SGHRS, CDR2 YFSETQ. CDR3 length: 15 residues. CDR3 amino acids: CASSLAGREITEAFF. CDR3 DNA sequence: TGCGCCAGCAGCTTGGCCGGCAGGGAAATAACTGAAGCTTTCTTT.

The CDR3 sequence: CASSQLPNIAYNEQFF. The CDR3 DNA follows: TGTGCCAGCAGCCAACTCCCCAATATAGCCTACAATGAGCAGTTCTTC. This chain links TRBV3-1 with TRBJ2-1; D gene uncertain. The CDR3 covers 16 residues. The V end was cut by 2 bases, the J end by 2 bases, with 13 bases between. Germline CDR1 is LGHDT and CDR2 is YNNKEL (reference sequence).

The V call is TRBV4-3, the J call TRBJ2-1; 10 positions match TRBD1. The CDR3 has 17 amino acids. The V gene end was trimmed by 1 base and the J gene end by 5 bases; junction bases not matched to a gene: 8. CDR1 is LGHNA and CDR2 is YSLEER in the germline V gene. The CDR3, as DNA: TGCGCCAGCAGCCAAGGACTAGACAGGGGGCAGAACAATGAGCAGTTCTTC. As protein: CASSQGLDRGQNNEQFF.

This sequence joins TRBV15 and TRBJ1-1; unclear D gene. CDR1 is LNHNV and CDR2 is YYDKDF in the germline V gene (reference sequence). The V end was cut by 0 bases, the J end by 0 bases, with 11 bases between. The CDR3 has 16 residues. The CDR3 region is CATSREVRGMNTEAFF. In DNA form, the CDR3 reads TGTGCCACCAGCAGAGAGGTTCGAGGGATGAACACTGAAGCTTTCTTT. The complete variable domain, with remaining parts taken from reference TRBV15 and TRBJ1-1, reads DAMVIQNPRYQVTQFGKPVTLSCSQTLNHNVMYWYQQKSSQAPKLLFHYYDKDFNNEADTPDNFQSRRPNTSFCFLDIRSPGLGDTAMYLCATSREVRGMNTEAFFGQGTRLTVV.

Only a few counts were recorded for this clonotype. The rearrangement joins TRBV29-1 to TRBJ1-4, with unresolved D. Per germline, CDR1 SQVTM and CDR2 ANQGSEA. Trimming pared 4 bases from V and 7 bases from J, leaving 13 bases between. The CDR3 is 13 residues long. The CDR3 sequence: CSVASPGSEKLFF. In DNA, the CDR3 is TGCAGCGTTGCATCTCCGGGGAGTGAAAAACTGTTTTTT.

This clonotype occurred a few times. The chain combines TRBV12-3 or TRBV12-4 with TRBJ2-5; TRBD2 matches at 7 bases. This CDR3 has 15 residues. Trimming cost V 4 bases and J 5 bases; bases outside gene matches: 10. CDR3 DNA sequence: TGTGCCAGCAGTTGGAAGGACACCGGGGGGGAGACCCAGTACTTC. Translating gives CASSWKDTGGETQYF.

The chain has TRBV3-1 and TRBJ2-3, with a weak D call TRBD1 (5 bases). The V end lost 6 bases, the J end lost 6 bases, and 31 bases lay between the germline ends. CDR1 and CDR2 from the germline V gene are LGHDT and YNNKEL (reference sequence). CDR3 length equals 19 residues. CDR3 in DNA: TGTGCCAGCAGACACCTTCATTGCGATCAGGGAACGATTGGGGATACGCAGTATTTT. Protein: CASRHLHCDQGTIGDTQYF.

This clonotype was seen only a few times. The rearrangement joins TRBV27 to TRBJ2-1; D gene unclear. The germline V and J ends were trimmed by 2 bases and 10 bases, with 9 bases remaining between them. Germline V CDR1 and CDR2: MNHEY, SMNVEV (reference sequence). The CDR3 extends over 12 amino acids. The CDR3: CASSLVGREQFF. The CDR3 DNA follows: TGTGCCAGCAGTTTAGTGGGTCGAGAGCAGTTCTTC.

This clonotype was counted between two and nine times. This sequence joins TRBV13 and TRBJ2-7; D might be TRBD2 (5 bases). The germline V gene encodes CDR1 PRHDT and CDR2 FYEKMQ (reference sequence). The V and J ends lost 5 bases and 6 bases respectively, with 14 bases between them. CDR3 length: 13 amino acids. CDR3 amino acids: CASSRNGVGEQYF. The CDR3 nucleotides read TGTGCCAGCAGCAGGAACGGGGTAGGCGAGCAGTACTTC.

The sample holds many counts of this clonotype. This chain connects TRBV4-2 to TRBJ2-1; D ambiguous. From germline, CDR1 is LGHNA and CDR2 YNFKEQ. The CDR3 totals 13 residues. V lost 11 bases, J lost 0 bases, and 11 bases lay in between. The CDR3 sequence is CAGNPYSYNEQFF. The CDR3 nucleotides are TGTGCCGGGAATCCTTACTCCTACAATGAGCAGTTCTTC.

This rearrangement joins TRBV5-1 to TRBJ2-7; D remains ambiguous. The germline V gene has CDR1 SGHRS and CDR2 YFSETQ. Deletions cut 4 bases from V and 7 bases from J, with 12 bases between. This CDR3 has 12 amino acids. The CDR3 sequence: CASSENYWEQYF. In DNA, the CDR3 is TGCGCCAGCAGCGAGAACTATTGGGAGCAGTACTTC.

A few counts support this clonotype. The chain carries TRBV20-1 and TRBJ2-7; D is ambiguous. V was shortened by 5 bases and J by 0 bases, with 11 bases between the two germline ends. The CDR3 is 13 residues long. Germline lookup yields CDR1 DFQATT and CDR2 SNEGSKA (reference sequence). DNA of the CDR3: TGCAGTGCTCTAAGCGATAGCTCCTACGAGCAGTACTTC. Protein: CSALSDSSYEQYF.

The chain uses TRBV29-1 and TRBJ2-7; maybe TRBD2 (5 bases). Trimming stripped 2 bases from V and 2 bases from J, with 13 bases between. The CDR3 extends over 14 amino acids. Per the germline V gene, CDR1 is SQVTM and CDR2 is ANQGSEA. The CDR3 loop is CSVEPDGGTYEQYF. The CDR3 DNA reads TGCAGCGTTGAACCTGACGGAGGCACCTACGAGCAGTACTTC.

A single count supports this clonotype. The chain combines TRBV12-3 or TRBV12-4 with TRBJ2-3; D not resolved. The CDR3 runs 15 residues. V was pared by 2 bases and J by 5 bases, with 14 bases between. As DNA, the CDR3 is TGTGCCAGCAGTTTATACACCCTTGGAGTAGATACGCAGTATTTT. It is translated as CASSLYTLGVDTQYF.

V gene TRBV5-1 combines with J gene TRBJ2-2; TRBD1 agrees at 10 bases. Germline V gives CDR1 SGHRS, CDR2 YFSETQ. The CDR3 has 18 residues. J gave up 4 bases and V 1 base, and 10 bases lay outside the gene matches. DNA of the CDR3: TGCGCCAGCAGCTTGCGGGGCGACAGGGGGCTCGGCACCGGGGAGCTGTTTTTT. Translating it yields CASSLRGDRGLGTGELFF.

The rearrangement links TRBV5-1 to TRBJ1-2; TRBD1 matches at 7 bases. With V trimmed by 0 bases and J by 4 bases, 3 bases remained unmatched. This CDR3 has 14 residues. CDR1 and CDR2 from the germline V gene are SGHRS and YFSETQ. The CDR3 coding sequence is TGCGCCAGCAGCTTGGAAGACAGGGCCTATGGCTACACCTTC. Amino acid sequence: CASSLEDRAYGYTF. Using reference TRBV5-1 and TRBJ1-2 for the parts outside the CDR3, the full variable domain is KAGVTQTPRYLIKTRGQQVTLSCSPISGHRSVSWYQQTPGQGLQFLFEYFSETQRNKGNFPGRFSGRQFSNSRSEMNVSTLELGDSALYLCASSLEDRAYGYTFGSGTRLTVV.

At least ten counts were recorded for this clonotype. The chain recombines TRBV6-2 or TRBV6-3 with TRBJ2-1; a weak D match, TRBD2 (6 bases). CDR1 MNHEY and CDR2 SVGEGT come from the germline V gene. Trimming removed 6 bases from V and 8 bases from J, with 20 bases in between. This CDR3 is built from 15 residues. CDR3 amino acids: CASRTSGVGVHEQFF. The CDR3, as DNA: TGTGCCAGCAGGACCTCGGGAGTAGGGGTGCATGAGCAGTTCTTC.

This clonotype has more than one count but fewer than ten. V is TRBV30 and J is TRBJ1-4, with TRBD1 matching over 9 bases. V lost 3 bases and J lost 8; bases outside the gene matches: 7. This CDR3 region has 14 residues. Germline CDR1 GTSNPN, CDR2 SVGIG (reference sequence). CDR3: CAWSRDRVTEKLFF. CDR3 nucleotide sequence: TGTGCCTGGAGCCGGGACAGGGTTACCGAAAAACTGTTTTTT.